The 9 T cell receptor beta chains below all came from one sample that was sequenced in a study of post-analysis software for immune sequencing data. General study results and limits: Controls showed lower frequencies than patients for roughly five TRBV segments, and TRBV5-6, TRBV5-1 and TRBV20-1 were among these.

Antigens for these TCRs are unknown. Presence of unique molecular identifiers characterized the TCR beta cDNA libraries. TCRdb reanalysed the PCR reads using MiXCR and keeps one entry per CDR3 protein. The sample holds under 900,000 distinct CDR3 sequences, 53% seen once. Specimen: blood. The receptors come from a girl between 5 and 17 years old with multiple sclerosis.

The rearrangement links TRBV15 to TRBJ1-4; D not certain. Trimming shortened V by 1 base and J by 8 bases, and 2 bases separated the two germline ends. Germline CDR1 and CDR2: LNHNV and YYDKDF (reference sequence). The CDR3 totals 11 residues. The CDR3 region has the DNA TGTGCCACCAGCAGAGGGGAAAAACTGTTTTTT. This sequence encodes CATSRGEKLFF.

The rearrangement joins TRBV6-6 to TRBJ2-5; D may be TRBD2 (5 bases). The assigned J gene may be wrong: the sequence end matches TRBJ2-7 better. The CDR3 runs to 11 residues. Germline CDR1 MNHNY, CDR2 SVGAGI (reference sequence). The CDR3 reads CASSVGAEQYF. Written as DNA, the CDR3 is TGTGCCAGCAGTGTGGGAGCCGAGCAGTACTTC.

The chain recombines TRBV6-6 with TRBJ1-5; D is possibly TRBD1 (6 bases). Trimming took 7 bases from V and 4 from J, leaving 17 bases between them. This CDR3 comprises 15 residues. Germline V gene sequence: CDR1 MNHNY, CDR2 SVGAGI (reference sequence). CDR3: CASTLGGQLNQPQHF. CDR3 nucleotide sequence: TGTGCCAGCACCTTAGGCGGACAGCTAAATCAGCCCCAGCATTTT.

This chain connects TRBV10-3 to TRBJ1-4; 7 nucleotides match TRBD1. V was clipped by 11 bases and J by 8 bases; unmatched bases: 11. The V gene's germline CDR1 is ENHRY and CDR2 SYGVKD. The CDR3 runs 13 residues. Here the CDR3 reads CAVTGTIGEKLFF. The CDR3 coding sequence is TGTGCCGTGACAGGGACGATAGGGGAAAAACTGTTTTTT.

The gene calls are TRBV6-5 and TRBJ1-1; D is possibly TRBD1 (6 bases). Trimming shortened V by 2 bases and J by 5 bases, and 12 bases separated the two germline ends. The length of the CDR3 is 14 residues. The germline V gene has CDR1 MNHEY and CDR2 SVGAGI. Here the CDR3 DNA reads TGTGCCAGCAGTTACCGGGGGGCGGGGACTGAAGCTTTCTTT. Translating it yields CASSYRGAGTEAFF.

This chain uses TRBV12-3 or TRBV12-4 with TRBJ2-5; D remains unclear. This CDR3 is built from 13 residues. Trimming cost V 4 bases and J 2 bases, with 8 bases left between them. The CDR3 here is CASSYGFQETQYF. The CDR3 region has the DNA TGTGCCAGCAGTTATGGGTTTCAAGAGACCCAGTACTTC.

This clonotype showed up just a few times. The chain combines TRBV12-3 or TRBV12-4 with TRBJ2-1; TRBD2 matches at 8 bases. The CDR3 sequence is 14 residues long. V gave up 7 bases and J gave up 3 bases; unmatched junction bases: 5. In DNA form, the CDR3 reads TGTGCCAGCACTCCGGGACTAGTCTACAATGAGCAGTTCTTC. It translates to CASTPGLVYNEQFF.

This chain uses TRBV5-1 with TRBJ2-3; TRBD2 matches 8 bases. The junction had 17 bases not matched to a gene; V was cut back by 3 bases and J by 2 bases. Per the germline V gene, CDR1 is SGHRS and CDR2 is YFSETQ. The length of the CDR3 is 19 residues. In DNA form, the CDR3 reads TGCGCCAGCAGCTCCCCCCCAGGGGTAGCGGGGCGCCCCACAGATACGCAGTATTTT. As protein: CASSSPPGVAGRPTDTQYF. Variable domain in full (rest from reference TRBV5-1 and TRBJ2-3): KAGVTQTPRYLIKTRGQQVTLSCSPISGHRSVSWYQQTPGQGLQFLFEYFSETQRNKGNFPGRFSGRQFSNSRSEMNVSTLELGDSALYLCASSSPPGVAGRPTDTQYFGPGTRLTVL.

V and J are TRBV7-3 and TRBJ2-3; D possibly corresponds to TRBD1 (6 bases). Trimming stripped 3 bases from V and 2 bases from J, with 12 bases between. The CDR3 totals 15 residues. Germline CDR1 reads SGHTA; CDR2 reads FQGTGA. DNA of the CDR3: TGTGCCAGCAGCTTGAGAGGGGGAGCCACAGATACGCAGTATTTT. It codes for CASSLRGGATDTQYF.